The text below deals with one T cell receptor (beta chain). The antigen remains unidentified. This record belongs to a study of shared clonotypes between healthy human individuals. TCRdb keeps only in-frame clones here, not all; method: immunoSEQ multiplex PCR. The table has roughly 2 million clones, more than 90% seen once. The CDR3 is 15 amino acids. Germline values: CDR1 MNHEY, CDR2 SMNVEV (reference sequence). The ends were cut back, 2 bases at V and 0 bases at J, with 8 bases in the middle. Findings of the study overall: Relative to their counterparts shared across all four donors, non-shared clonotypes exhibited diminished generation probabilities. Represented diversity (both genetic and exposure-history) was limited by the small number of donors. Clonotype sharing among donors, it was expected, would be affected by sequencing depth. Memory subsets had estimated richness that was generally smaller than that of naive subsets.

This clonotype was sampled from a man younger than 35 in good health. Sequenced input: naive CD4+ T cells sorted from blood. This sample's subset: CD45RA+ positively selected. The chain carries TRBV27 and TRBJ1-3; D ambiguous. CDR3 sequence: CASSLRAYSGNTIYF. CDR3 nucleotide sequence: TGTGCCAGCAGTTTAAGGGCCTACTCTGGAAACACCATATATTTT.